The present TCR beta chain was sequenced within a study of identical twins. Study-wide results and caveats: Whereas memory repertoires showed no such difference, abundant cord blood beta clonotypes carried fewer insertions. For monozygotic twins, models underestimated out-of-frame TCR alpha sharing. Out-of-frame alpha sequences shared between twins exhibited an excess of low generation probability.

About this clonotype: What it binds is not known.

After template switching added a universal primer site, the resulting cDNA carried unique molecular identifiers. TCRdb reprocessed the 5' RACE reads with MiXCR, giving one entry per CDR3 protein. The profile covers about 490,000 distinct CDR3 sequences, with approximately 14% appearing a single time and roughly 0.44% taken by the ten largest. The CDR3 has 12 residues. Germline V gene lookup returns CDR1 SQVTM and CDR2 ANQGSEA. V lost 3 bases, J lost 0 bases, and 0 bases lay in between. This sample was shared with a second study, whose subject was yellow fever vaccine responses in identical twins.

The sequencing sample was made of CD4+ T cells sorted from blood. The rearrangement links TRBV29-1 to TRBJ2-6; D remains ambiguous. The source is a woman aged 18-30 years in good health. The CDR3 DNA reads TGCAGCGTTGACTCTGGGGCCAACGTCCTGACTTTC. Protein product: CSVDSGANVLTF.